Shown below are 14 T cell receptor beta chains from a single sample sequenced in a study of T cell responses to AZD1222 COVID-19 vaccine. Sequencing was performed with immunoSEQ multiplex PCR; in TCRdb, only in-frame clones are kept and a portion is missing. The sample holds about 140,000 clones; approximately 90% are singletons and the top ten take 3.1%. The sequencing here drew on peripheral blood, taken 28 days after the second AZD1222 dose. The receptors come from an adult who received the AZD1222 COVID-19 vaccine.

CDR3 nucleotide sequence: TGTGCCAGCAGCCGTTTAGGTGGGGAGCTGTTTTTT. This gives the protein CASSRLGGELFF. This chain joins TRBV6-6 and TRBJ2-2; D unresolved. Trimming cost V 6 bases and J 8 bases, with 10 bases left between them. The germline V gene has CDR1 MNHNY and CDR2 SVGAGI (reference sequence). The CDR3 totals 12 residues.

This clone was found a few times. V and J are TRBV5-1 and TRBJ1-4; weak D call: TRBD1 (6 bases). Looked up from germline, CDR1 is SGHRS and CDR2 is YFSETQ. V lost 5 bases to trimming and J lost 4 bases, with 15 bases between them. The CDR3 totals 15 residues. The DNA for the CDR3 is TGCGCCAGCAGATCCTTCGGGGACAATAATGAAAAACTGTTTTTT. Encoded protein: CASRSFGDNNEKLFF.

This clone has just one count. The genes are TRBV5-1 and TRBJ2-5; maybe TRBD1 (7 bases). The CDR3 covers 14 residues. Trimming removed 4 bases at V and 1 base at J, with 11 bases between. Germline V lookup: CDR1 SGHRS, CDR2 YFSETQ. CDR3: CASSAGQIQETQYF. The CDR3 DNA sequence: TGCGCCAGCAGCGCGGGACAGATCCAAGAGACCCAGTACTTC.

This chain links TRBV6-5 with TRBJ2-7; no definite D call. Per the germline V gene, CDR1 is MNHEY and CDR2 is SVGAGI. This CDR3 region has 13 residues. V lost 4 bases to trimming and J lost 6 bases, with 13 bases between them. This CDR3 reads CASSLNGLLEQYF. The CDR3 DNA reads TGTGCCAGCAGTTTAAACGGTCTCCTCGAGCAGTACTTC.

V gene TRBV27 combines with J gene TRBJ2-7; D may correspond to TRBD1 or TRBD2 (5 bases each). Trimming left V 3 bases short and J 6 bases short, with 21 bases between. CDR1 is MNHEY and CDR2 is SMNVEV in the germline V gene (reference sequence). The CDR3 loop spans 16 amino acids. The CDR3 bases are TGTGCCAGCAGTTTTGCTGAGGGGCTCCTAACCCGCGAGCAGTACTTC. It specifies CASSFAEGLLTREQYF.

The chain is built from TRBV5-1 and TRBJ1-6; D is undetermined. The length of the CDR3 is 14 residues. Trimming cost V 5 bases and J 4 bases, with 10 bases left between them. Germline-derived CDR1 and CDR2 are SGHRS and YFSETQ. The CDR3 DNA follows: TGCGCCAGCAGAGGGCCCCTATATAATTCACCCCTCCACTTT. Its translation is CASRGPLYNSPLHF.

This clone showed up just a few times. The chain recombines TRBV6-2 or TRBV6-3 with TRBJ2-7; D not certain. The CDR3 is 13 amino acids. Per the germline V gene, CDR1 is MNHEY and CDR2 is SVGEGT. Trimming cost V 5 bases and J 1 base, with 9 bases left between them. The CDR3 bases are TGTGCCAGCAGTCCCCGTTTTTCCTACGAGCAGTACTTC. It encodes CASSPRFSYEQYF.

The chain carries TRBV5-1 and TRBJ2-1; D is perhaps TRBD1 (6 bases). The CDR3 has 15 residues. Germline V lookup: CDR1 SGHRS, CDR2 YFSETQ. V lost 0 bases, J lost 4 bases, and 11 bases lay in between. The CDR3 loop is CASSLDQGIYNEQFF. As DNA, the CDR3 is TGCGCCAGCAGCTTGGATCAGGGGATATACAATGAGCAGTTCTTC.

The chain uses TRBV6-5 and TRBJ2-2, with TRBD2 matching over 8 bases. Losses at the gene ends were 6 bases for V and 7 bases for J; bases not matched to a gene: 7. Germline V gene data show CDR1 as MNHEY and CDR2 as SVGAGI. The CDR3 is made up of 14 amino acids. CDR3 protein: CASRGLVRVGELFF. CDR3 coding DNA: TGTGCCAGCAGGGGACTAGTGAGGGTCGGGGAGCTGTTTTTT.

V gene TRBV5-1 combines with J gene TRBJ2-5; 13 positions match TRBD2. This CDR3 region has 16 residues. CDR1 and CDR2 (germline): SGHRS, YFSETQ. Losses at the gene ends were 0 bases for V and 2 bases for J; bases not matched to a gene: 1. CDR3 in DNA: TGCGCCAGCAGCTTGGCACTAGCGGGGGGGCAAGAGACCCAGTACTTC. Protein: CASSLALAGGQETQYF.

For the CDR3, the DNA is TGTGCCATCGGGGCTTCGAACACTGAAGCTTTCTTT. Translated, it gives CAIGASNTEAFF. The chain carries TRBV10-3 and TRBJ1-1, with D perhaps TRBD1 (5 bases). CDR3 length: 12 amino acids. Trimming removed 8 bases from V and 1 base from J, with 8 bases in between. CDR1 is ENHRY and CDR2 is SYGVKD in the germline V gene.

This sequence joins TRBV10-1 and TRBJ2-5; the D is unclear. Per germline, CDR1 WNHNN and CDR2 SYGVQD (reference sequence). The ends were cut back, 3 bases at V and 1 base at J, with 9 bases in the middle. The length of the CDR3 is 14 residues. The CDR3 is CASSDGGRQETQYF. CDR3 nucleotide sequence: TGCGCCAGCAGTGACGGCGGCCGCCAAGAGACCCAGTACTTC.

This chain uses TRBV7-2 with TRBJ1-1; no clear D. V lost 5 bases to trimming and J lost 1 base, with 11 bases between them. Germline CDR1 and CDR2: SGHTA and FQGNSA. The CDR3 sequence is 14 residues long. The CDR3 DNA is TGTGCCAGCAGCGCCGCGCACCCGAACACTGAAGCTTTCTTT. As protein: CASSAAHPNTEAFF. The whole variable domain, filled in from reference TRBV7-2 and TRBJ1-1, reads GAGVSQSPSNKVTEKGKDVELRCDPISGHTALYWYRQSLGQGLEFLIYFQGNSAPDKSGLPSDRFSAERTGGSVSTLTIQRTQQEDSAVYLCASSAAHPNTEAFFGQGTRLTVV.

The rearrangement links TRBV24-1 to TRBJ2-2, with D unclear. CDR1 and CDR2 from the germline V gene are KGHDR and SFDVKD. Trimming shortened V by 5 bases and J by 5 bases, and 11 bases separated the two germline ends. The CDR3 is 14 amino acids. The CDR3 reads CATSVAQRTGELFF. CDR3 nucleotide sequence: TGTGCCACCAGTGTCGCACAGAGAACCGGGGAGCTGTTTTTT.